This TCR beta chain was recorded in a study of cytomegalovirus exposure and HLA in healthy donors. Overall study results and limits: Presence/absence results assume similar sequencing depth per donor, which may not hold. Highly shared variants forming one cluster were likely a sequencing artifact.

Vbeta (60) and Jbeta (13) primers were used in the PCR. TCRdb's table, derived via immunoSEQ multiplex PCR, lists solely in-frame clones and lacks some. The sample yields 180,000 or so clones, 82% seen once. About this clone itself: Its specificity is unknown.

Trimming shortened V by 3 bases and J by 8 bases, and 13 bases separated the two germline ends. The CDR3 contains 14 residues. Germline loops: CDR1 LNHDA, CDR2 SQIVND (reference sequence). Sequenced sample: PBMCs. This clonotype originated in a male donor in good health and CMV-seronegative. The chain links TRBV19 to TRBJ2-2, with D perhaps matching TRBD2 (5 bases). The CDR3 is CASSMGDRRGELFF. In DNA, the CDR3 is TGTGCCAGTAGTATGGGAGACCGCCGGGGGGAGCTGTTTTTT.